This T cell receptor (beta chain) stems from a study of blood T cell repertoires in COVID-19. In the study overall: Both acute and convalescent COVID-19 samples were obtained from the United States, Italy and Spain.

The CDR3 is 15 amino acids. Germline V gene sequence: CDR1 SGHTA, CDR2 FQGNSA. V lost 1 base, J lost 5 bases, and 11 bases lay in between. Profiling relied on immunoSEQ multiplex PCR, and the TCRdb table lists in-frame clones only, not all of them. The sample contains approximately 200,000 clones, about 90% of which appear only once. The chain has TRBV7-2 and TRBJ1-4; D uncertain. This TCR came from a man aged 30-40 years with COVID-19, enrolled during active disease. Sequencing used peripheral blood. The CDR3 DNA reads as TGTGCCAGCAGCTTAGGGGATCGGAGGAATGAAAAACTGTTTTTT. Translated: CASSLGDRRNEKLFF.